This paragraph covers one T cell receptor (beta chain) sequence. Clones were sequenced by immunoSEQ multiplex PCR, and TCRdb holds only the in-frame ones, with some missing. The sample records about 410,000 clones, roughly 90% being singletons. The data derive from a study of control samples from healthy donors and cancer patients. Trimming left V 4 bases short and J 8 bases short, with 12 bases between. Germline assignment: CDR1 SGHAT and CDR2 FQNNGV. The CDR3 covers 13 residues. Sequences were obtained from PBMCs. This receptor was obtained from a middle-aged man with head and neck cancer. The chain employs TRBV11-2 and TRBJ2-1, with unresolved D. CDR3 nucleotides: TGTGCCAGCAGCTCTTGGGCTCAAGATGAGCAGTTCTTC. Translated: CASSSWAQDEQFF.